The rows below give T cell receptor beta chains drawn from one sample of a study of cytomegalovirus exposure and HLA in healthy donors. The data were produced by immunoSEQ multiplex PCR, yet TCRdb's version contains in-frame clones alone and is incomplete. This table holds 100,000 or so clones, roughly three quarters found once. The sequencing sample was made of PBMCs. All receptors derive from a man aged 25-40 years in good health and CMV-seronegative. Both conserved end residues are part of each CDR3. Each record gives: D gene, J gene, V gene, clone size, CDR3 protein, CDR3 DNA. D genes are given only for firm matches. Clone size is shown for a subset of rows, as once, few, many or a class of expanded clone.

d_gene: -; j_gene: TRBJ1-2; v_gene: TRBV19; abundance: -; CDR3aa: CASFTPGAGGYTF; CDR3nt: TGTGCCAGTTTCACCCCAGGGGCGGGTGGCTACACCTTC
d_gene: -; j_gene: TRBJ1-4; v_gene: TRBV18; abundance: -; CDR3aa: CASSPTTNEKLFF; CDR3nt: TGTGCCAGCTCCCCTACTACTAATGAAAAACTGTTTTTT
d_gene: -; j_gene: TRBJ1-2; v_gene: TRBV4-1; abundance: -; CDR3aa: CASSQVGGASGYTF; CDR3nt: TGCGCCAGCAGCCAAGTAGGGGGGGCGAGTGGCTACACCTTC
d_gene: TRBD1; j_gene: TRBJ1-1; v_gene: TRBV25-1; abundance: -; CDR3aa: CASSEAGLGQLNTEAFF; CDR3nt: TGTGCCAGCAGTGAAGCCGGATTGGGACAGCTGAACACTGAAGCTTTCTTT
d_gene: TRBD1; j_gene: TRBJ1-2; v_gene: TRBV27; abundance: few; CDR3aa: CASSIVGTGIYGYTF; CDR3nt: TGTGCCAGCAGTATAGTCGGGACAGGGATATATGGCTACACCTTC
d_gene: TRBD2; j_gene: TRBJ2-3; v_gene: TRBV7-3; abundance: -; CDR3aa: CASSLWGLDTDTQYF; CDR3nt: TGTGCCAGCAGCTTATGGGGACTAGACACAGATACGCAGTATTTT
d_gene: -; j_gene: TRBJ2-7; v_gene: TRBV2; abundance: -; CDR3aa: CASSDRGSEQYF; CDR3nt: TGTGCCAGCAGTGACAGGGGTTCCGAGCAGTACTTC
d_gene: -; j_gene: TRBJ1-2; v_gene: TRBV28; abundance: -; CDR3aa: CASSPLDWRAGYTF; CDR3nt: TGTGCCAGCAGCCCCCTCGACTGGAGGGCTGGCTACACCTTC
d_gene: -; j_gene: TRBJ2-7; v_gene: TRBV2; abundance: -; CDR3aa: CASSVLPYEQYF; CDR3nt: TGTGCCAGCAGCGTCCTCCCCTACGAGCAGTACTTC
d_gene: TRBD2; j_gene: TRBJ2-7; v_gene: TRBV4-2; abundance: few; CDR3aa: CASSQGGAGGDEQYF; CDR3nt: TGTGCCAGCAGCCAAGGCGGAGCGGGAGGGGACGAGCAGTACTTC
d_gene: -; j_gene: TRBJ2-7; v_gene: TRBV2; abundance: -; CDR3aa: CASSREPEVWNEQYF; CDR3nt: TGTGCCAGCAGCCGCGAGCCTGAGGTTTGGAACGAGCAGTACTTC